This entry features one T cell receptor beta chain sequence. Its target is not known. The CDR3 is 16 amino acids. The V and J ends lost 5 bases and 3 bases respectively, with 17 bases between them. The germline CDR1 and CDR2 sequences are MNHEY and SMNVEV (reference sequence). TCRdb's copy holds only in-frame clones and misses some; the assay was immunoSEQ multiplex PCR. The sample lists millions of clones, 85% to 95% occurring once. The naive CD8 population came from CD45RO-negative cells selected for CCR7, without terminally differentiated effector memory CD45RA+ cells. This entry is derived from a study of shared clonotypes between healthy human individuals. At the level of the study: The plates for each donor numbered three CD4 naive, three CD4 memory, two CD8 naive and one CD8 memory.

General study results and limits: Depth was large, yet rarefaction showed that sorted-subset sequencing was incomplete. There were few donors, and this limited the genetic and exposure-history diversity represented.

The TCR originated in a man aged 18 to 35 in good health. The specimen sequenced was naive CD8+ T cells sorted from blood. The chain uses TRBV27 and TRBJ1-3, with a possible D match to TRBD1 (5 bases). CDR3 amino acids: CASSLRPYGGGNTIYF. The CDR3 nucleotides read TGTGCCAGCAGTCTCCGGCCCTATGGGGGTGGAAACACCATATATTTT.